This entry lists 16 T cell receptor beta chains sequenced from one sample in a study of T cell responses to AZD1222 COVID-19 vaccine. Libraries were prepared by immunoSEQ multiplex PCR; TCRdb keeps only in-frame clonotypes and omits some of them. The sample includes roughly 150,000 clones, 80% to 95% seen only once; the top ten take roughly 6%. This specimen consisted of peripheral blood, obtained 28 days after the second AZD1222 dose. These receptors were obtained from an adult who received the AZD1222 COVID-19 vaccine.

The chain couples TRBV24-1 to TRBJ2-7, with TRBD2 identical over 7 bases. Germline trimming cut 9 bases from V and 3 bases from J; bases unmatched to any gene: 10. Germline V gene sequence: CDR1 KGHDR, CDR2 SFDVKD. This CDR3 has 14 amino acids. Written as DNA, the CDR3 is TGTGCCACCTCCCTCGGGGGGACGGACTACGAGCAGTACTTC. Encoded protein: CATSLGGTDYEQYF.

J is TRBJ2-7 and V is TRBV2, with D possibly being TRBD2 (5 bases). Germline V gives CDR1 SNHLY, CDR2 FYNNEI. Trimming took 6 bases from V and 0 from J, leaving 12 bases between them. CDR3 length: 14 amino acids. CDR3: CASRRSGSSYEQYF. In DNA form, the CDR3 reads TGTGCCAGCAGAAGGAGCGGCTCCTCCTACGAGCAGTACTTC.

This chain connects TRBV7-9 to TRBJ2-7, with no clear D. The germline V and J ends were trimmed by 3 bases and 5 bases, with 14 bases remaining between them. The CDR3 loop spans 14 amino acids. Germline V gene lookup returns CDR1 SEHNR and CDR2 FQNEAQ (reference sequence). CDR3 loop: CASSFRASADEQYF. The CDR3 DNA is TGTGCCAGCAGCTTTCGAGCGTCGGCTGACGAGCAGTACTTC.

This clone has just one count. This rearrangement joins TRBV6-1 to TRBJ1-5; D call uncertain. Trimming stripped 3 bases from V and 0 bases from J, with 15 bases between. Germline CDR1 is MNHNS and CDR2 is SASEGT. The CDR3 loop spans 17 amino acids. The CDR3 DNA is TGTGCCAGCAGTGACCCGGGGTACCTATTTAGCAATCAGCCCCAGCATTTT. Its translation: CASSDPGYLFSNQPQHF.

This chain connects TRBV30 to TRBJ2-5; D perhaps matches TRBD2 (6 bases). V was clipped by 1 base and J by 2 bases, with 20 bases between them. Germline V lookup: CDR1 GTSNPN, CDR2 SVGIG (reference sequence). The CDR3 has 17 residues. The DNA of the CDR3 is TGTGCCTGGAGTGAGCCCCGTGGCGGGACCACACAAGAGACCCAGTACTTC. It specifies CAWSEPRGGTTQETQYF.

DNA for the CDR3: TGTGCCAGCAGCTTATCTAGTAGCAATCAGCCCCAGCATTTT. Amino acids: CASSLSSSNQPQHF. V gene TRBV7-9 combines with J gene TRBJ1-5, with D unclear. V was cut by 2 bases and J by 0 bases, with 5 bases left in between. The CDR3 has 14 residues. Germline V gene lookup returns CDR1 SEHNR and CDR2 FQNEAQ (reference sequence).

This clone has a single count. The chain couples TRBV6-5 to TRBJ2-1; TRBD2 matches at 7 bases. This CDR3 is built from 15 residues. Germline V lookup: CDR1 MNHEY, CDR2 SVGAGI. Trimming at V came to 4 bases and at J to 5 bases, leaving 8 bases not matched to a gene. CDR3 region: CASSSPGLEDNEQFF. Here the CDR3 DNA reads TGTGCCAGCAGTTCCCCCGGACTAGAAGACAATGAGCAGTTCTTC.

This CDR3 reads CASSFTGLAGIRNIQYF. In DNA form, the CDR3 reads TGTGCCAGCAGCTTTACAGGACTAGCGGGGATAAGAAACATTCAGTACTTC. This chain joins TRBV7-8 and TRBJ2-4; 12 nucleotides match TRBD2. Trimming cost V 3 bases and J 6 bases; bases outside gene matches: 9. Germline CDR1 reads SGHVS; CDR2 reads FQNEAQ. The CDR3 has 17 amino acids.

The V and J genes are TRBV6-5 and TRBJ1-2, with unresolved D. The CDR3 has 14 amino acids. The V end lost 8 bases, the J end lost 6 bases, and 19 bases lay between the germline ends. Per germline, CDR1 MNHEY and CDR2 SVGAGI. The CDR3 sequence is CASARSDRADGYTF. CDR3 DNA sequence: TGTGCCAGCGCTAGGTCGGACCGAGCGGATGGCTACACCTTC.

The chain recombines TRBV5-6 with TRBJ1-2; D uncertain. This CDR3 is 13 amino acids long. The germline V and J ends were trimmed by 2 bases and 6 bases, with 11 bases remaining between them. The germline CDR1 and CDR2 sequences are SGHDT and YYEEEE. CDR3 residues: CASSFRISDGYTF. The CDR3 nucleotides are TGTGCCAGCAGCTTCCGGATCTCGGATGGCTACACCTTC. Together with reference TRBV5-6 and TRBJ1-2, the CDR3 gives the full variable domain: DAGVTQSPTHLIKTRGQQVTLRCSPKSGHDTVSWYQQALGQGPQFIFQYYEEEERQRGNFPDRFSGHQFPNYSSELNVNALLLGDSALYLCASSFRISDGYTFGSGTRLTVV.

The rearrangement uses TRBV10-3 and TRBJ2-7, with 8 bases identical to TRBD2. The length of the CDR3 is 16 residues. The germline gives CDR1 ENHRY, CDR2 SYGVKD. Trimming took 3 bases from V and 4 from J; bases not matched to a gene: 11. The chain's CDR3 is CAISDRGEAGAYEQYF. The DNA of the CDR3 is TGTGCCATCAGTGACCGGGGGGAAGCGGGAGCTTACGAGCAGTACTTC.

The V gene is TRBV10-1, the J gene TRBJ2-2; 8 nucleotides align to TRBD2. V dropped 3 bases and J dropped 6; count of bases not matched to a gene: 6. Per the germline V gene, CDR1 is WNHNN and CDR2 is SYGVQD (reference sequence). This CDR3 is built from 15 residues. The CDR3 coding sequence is TGCGCCAGCAGTGACGGGTTAGCGGGGCCCGGGGAGCTGTTTTTT. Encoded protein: CASSDGLAGPGELFF.

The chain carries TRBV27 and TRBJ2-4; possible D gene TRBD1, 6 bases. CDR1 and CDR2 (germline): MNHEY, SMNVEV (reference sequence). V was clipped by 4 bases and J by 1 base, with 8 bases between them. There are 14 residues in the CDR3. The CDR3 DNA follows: TGTGCCAGCAGTTACACAGGGGCCAAAAACATTCAGTACTTC. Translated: CASSYTGAKNIQYF.

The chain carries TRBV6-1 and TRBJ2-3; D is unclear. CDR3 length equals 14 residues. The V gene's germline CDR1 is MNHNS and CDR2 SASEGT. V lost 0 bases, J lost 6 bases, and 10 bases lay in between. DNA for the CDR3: TGTGCCAGCAGTGAAGCGCTTCTCCCGGATACGCAGTATTTT. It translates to CASSEALLPDTQYF.

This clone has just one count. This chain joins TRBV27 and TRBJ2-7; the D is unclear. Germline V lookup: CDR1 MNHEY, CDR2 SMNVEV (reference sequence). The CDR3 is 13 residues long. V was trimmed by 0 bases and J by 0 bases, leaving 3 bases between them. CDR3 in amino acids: CASSLSDSYEQYF. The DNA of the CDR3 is TGTGCCAGCAGTTTATCCGACTCCTACGAGCAGTACTTC.

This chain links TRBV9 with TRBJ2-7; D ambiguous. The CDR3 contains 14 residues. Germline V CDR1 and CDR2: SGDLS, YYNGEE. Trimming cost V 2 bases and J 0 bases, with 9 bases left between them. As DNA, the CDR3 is TGTGCCAGCAGCGTCAACACGGTCTCCTACGAGCAGTACTTC. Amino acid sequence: CASSVNTVSYEQYF.